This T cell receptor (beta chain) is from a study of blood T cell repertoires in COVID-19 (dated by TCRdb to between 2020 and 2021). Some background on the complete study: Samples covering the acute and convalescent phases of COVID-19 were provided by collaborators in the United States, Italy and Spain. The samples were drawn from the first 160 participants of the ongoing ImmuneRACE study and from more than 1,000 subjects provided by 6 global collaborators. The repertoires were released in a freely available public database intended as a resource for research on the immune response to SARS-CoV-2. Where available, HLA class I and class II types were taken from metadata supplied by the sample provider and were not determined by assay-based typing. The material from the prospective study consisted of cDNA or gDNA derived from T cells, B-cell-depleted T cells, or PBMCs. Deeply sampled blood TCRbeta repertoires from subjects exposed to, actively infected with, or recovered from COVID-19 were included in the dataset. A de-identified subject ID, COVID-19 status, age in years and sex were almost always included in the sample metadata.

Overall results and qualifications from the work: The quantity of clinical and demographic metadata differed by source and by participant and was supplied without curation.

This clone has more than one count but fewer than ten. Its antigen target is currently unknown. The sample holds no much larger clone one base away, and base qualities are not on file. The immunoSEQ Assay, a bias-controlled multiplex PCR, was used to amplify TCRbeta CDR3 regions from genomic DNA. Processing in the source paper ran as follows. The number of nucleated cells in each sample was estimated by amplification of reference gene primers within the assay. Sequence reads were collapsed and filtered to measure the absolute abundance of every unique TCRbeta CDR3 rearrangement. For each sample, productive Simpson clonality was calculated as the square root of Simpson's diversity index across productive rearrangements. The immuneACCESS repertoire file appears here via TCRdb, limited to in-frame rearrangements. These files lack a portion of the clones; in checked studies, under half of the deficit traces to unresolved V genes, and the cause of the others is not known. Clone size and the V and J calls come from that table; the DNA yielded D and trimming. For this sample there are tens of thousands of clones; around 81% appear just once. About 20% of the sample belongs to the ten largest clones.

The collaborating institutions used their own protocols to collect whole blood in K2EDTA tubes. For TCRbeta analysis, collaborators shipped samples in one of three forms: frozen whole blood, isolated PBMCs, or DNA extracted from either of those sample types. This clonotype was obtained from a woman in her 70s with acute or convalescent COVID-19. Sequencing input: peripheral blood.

The DNA sequence follows: TGTGCCAGCAGTCAACAGGGGCGGATTCAGTACTTC. Its translation reads: CASSQQGRIQYF. The V gene is TRBV28 and the J gene is TRBJ2-4; TRBD1 aligns with 7 central bases. Trimming leaves V shorter by 5 bases and J shorter by 10 bases, with the junction holding 5 bases beyond the gene matches. Spanning cysteine to phenylalanine, the CDR3 consists of 12 amino acids. The sequence is cut down to CDR3 DNA, 36 bases in frame from base 1. CDR1 and CDR2 were assigned from the germline V gene as MDHEN and SYDVKM.